This TCR beta chain was obtained from a study of T cell responses to AZD1222 COVID-19 vaccine. Sequencing used immunoSEQ multiplex PCR; TCRdb keeps in-frame clones, though not all of them. Of about 94,000 clones listed, roughly 90% are singletons. General study results and limits: Without day 14 samples, only post-peak T cell repertoires were studied. Recipients of AZD1222 seropositive at baseline numbered only five or six. Clonal diversity may have been underestimated in mostly white British donors.

As regards this clone: Its target is unknown.

The study pooled second doses at about 4 or about 12 weeks. Sequences were derived from peripheral blood, sampled 28 days after the second AZD1222 dose. The sequence derives from an adult who received the AZD1222 COVID-19 vaccine.

Here the CDR3 reads CASSQRTLSNMNTEAFF. CDR3 DNA sequence: TGTGCCAGCAGCCAACGGACGCTTTCCAATATGAACACTGAAGCTTTCTTT. The chain is built from TRBV14 and TRBJ1-1, with unresolved D. The CDR3 length is 17 residues. The germline gives CDR1 SGHDN, CDR2 FVKESK. Trimming shortened V by 2 bases and J by 0 bases, and 16 bases separated the two germline ends.